One and the same sample provided the 26 T cell receptor beta chains below, sequenced in a study of T cell repertoires in cytomegalovirus infection. Antigen specificity for these receptors is unknown. MiXCR was run by TCRdb on the reads, yielding one entry per CDR3 protein. The sample yields 900,000 to 950,000 distinct CDR3 sequences, around 29% seen once. Sequencing used cultured CD8+ T cells from PBMCs, obtained from culture after CMV antigen stimulation. Receptors originate from a human donor in good health (CMV status not recorded). Some clones in this sample may be carry-over from other donors' samples.

The rearrangement links TRBV10-3 to TRBJ2-7, with TRBD1 matching 9 bases. Germline CDR1 and CDR2: ENHRY and SYGVKD. The V and J ends lost 3 bases and 7 bases, in that order; junction bases with no gene match: 4. The CDR3 sequence is 13 residues long. The CDR3 nucleotides read TGTGCCATCAGTGAAACGGGGACAGGGGAGCAGTACGTC. Encoded protein: CAISETGTGEQYV.

This rearrangement joins TRBV25-1 to TRBJ2-2; 8 bases map to TRBD1. The CDR3 runs to 13 residues. Trimming removed 6 bases from V and 6 bases from J; junction bases left unmatched: 3. Germline V gene sequence: CDR1 MGHDK, CDR2 SYGVNS. CDR3 sequence reads: CASRTGDAGELFF. In DNA form, the CDR3 reads TGTGCCAGCAGGACAGGGGACGCCGGGGAGCTGTTTTTT.

In its sample, this clonotype was seen a few times. The chain links TRBV6-1 to TRBJ2-6; weak D call: TRBD1 (6 bases). Trimming removed 5 bases at V and 0 bases at J, with 14 bases between. CDR1 is MNHNS, CDR2 SASEGT, per germline. CDR3 length: 17 residues. CDR3 in DNA: TGTGCCAGCAGTCAGGGGATCCCCCTCTCTGGGGCCAACGTCCTGACTTTC. This translates into CASSQGIPLSGANVLTF.

The table lists this clonotype with a few counts. This sequence joins TRBV28 and TRBJ1-1; D gene uncertain. V was clipped by 5 bases and J by 4 bases, with 17 bases between them. CDR1 is MDHEN, CDR2 SYDVKM, per germline. The length of the CDR3 is 15 residues. CDR3 bases: TGTGCCAGCAGTCCGAGGATGGGAAGCGTCACTGAAGCTTTCTTT. This translates into CASSPRMGSVTEAFF. The full variable domain, in which reference TRBV28 and TRBJ1-1 provide the parts outside the CDR3, is DVKVTQSSRYLVKRTGEKVFLECVQDMDHENMFWYRQDPGLGLRLIYFSYDVKMKEKGDIPEGYSVSREKKERFSLILESASTNQTSMYLCASSPRMGSVTEAFFGQGTRLTVV.

The chain uses TRBV24-1 and TRBJ2-5; D is possibly TRBD1 or TRBD2 (5 bases each). Trimming took 6 bases from V and 4 from J, leaving 20 bases between them. The CDR3 is 16 residues long. Germline V lookup: CDR1 KGHDR, CDR2 SFDVKD. CDR3 nucleotides: TGTGCCACCAGTTCCGGGGAGAGGGGATACGGAGAGACCCAGTACTTC. Protein sequence: CATSSGERGYGETQYF.

This clonotype was seen more than once but under ten times. The chain has TRBV7-9 and TRBJ2-3; no definite D call. The CDR3 loop spans 13 amino acids. V lost 1 base and J 5 bases, leaving 7 bases between the germline ends. Germline V gene sequence: CDR1 SEHNR, CDR2 FQNEAQ (reference sequence). The DNA for the CDR3 is TGTGCCAGCAGCTTAGAGGCCCAAGATACGCAGTATTTT. This translates into CASSLEAQDTQYF.

This clonotype was counted many times. V and J are TRBV7-6 and TRBJ1-1, with 8 bases lining up with TRBD1. V trimming: 4 bases; J trimming: 0 bases; junction bases outside the gene matches: 7. Germline-derived CDR1 and CDR2 are SGHVS and FNYEAQ. The CDR3 loop spans 16 amino acids. For the CDR3, the DNA is TGTGCCAGCAGCTCGAACCAGGGGGCAATGAACACTGAAGCTTTCTTT. Its protein is CASSSNQGAMNTEAFF.

This clonotype was observed a handful of times. This rearrangement joins TRBV18 to TRBJ2-5, with 7 bases identical to TRBD1. CDR1 KGHSH and CDR2 LQKENI come from the germline V gene. V lost 3 bases, J lost 1 base, and 5 bases stayed unmatched. The CDR3 is 15 residues long. DNA of the CDR3: TGTGCCAGCTCACCCGACAGGGAGCCCCAAGAGACCCAGTACTTC. It yields the protein CASSPDREPQETQYF.

The gene calls are TRBV6-2 or TRBV6-3 and TRBJ2-7; unclear D gene. The V end was cut by 0 bases, the J end by 4 bases, with 7 bases between. The CDR3 consists of 13 residues. Germline V gene sequence: CDR1 MNHEY, CDR2 SVGEGT. CDR3 in DNA: TGTGCCAGCAGTTACTCGAAGCTATACGAGCAGTACGTC. Its translation is CASSYSKLYEQYV.

Written as DNA, the CDR3 is TGTGCCAGCAGCCGGTCCGGACTAGCGGGGGCCCTATTCTACAATGAGCAGTTCTTC. The encoded protein is CASSRSGLAGALFYNEQFF. This chain uses TRBV5-6 with TRBJ2-1, with TRBD2 matching 13 bases. V dropped 4 bases and J dropped 3; count of bases not matched to a gene: 13. This CDR3 is 19 amino acids long. Germline V gene sequence: CDR1 SGHDT, CDR2 YYEEEE.

The chain uses TRBV28 and TRBJ1-5, with D possibly being TRBD1 (6 bases). The CDR3 covers 16 residues. The V end lost 3 bases, the J end lost 0 bases, and 12 bases lay between the germline ends. CDR1 and CDR2 from the germline V gene are MDHEN and SYDVKM. CDR3 DNA: TGTGCCAGCAGTTTGGCGAACAGGGATAGCAATCAGCCCCAGCATTTT. Protein: CASSLANRDSNQPQHF.

The CDR3 nucleotides read TGCAGTGCTAGAGATACGAGGGAGGTTGAGCAGTTCTTC. Amino acids: CSARDTREVEQFF. The chain recombines TRBV20-1 with TRBJ2-1, with a tentative D call TRBD2 (6 bases). CDR1 is DFQATT and CDR2 is SNEGSKA in the germline V gene (reference sequence). V was trimmed by 0 bases and J by 9 bases, leaving 12 bases between them. The CDR3 spans 13 residues.

This sequence joins TRBV6-2 or TRBV6-3 and TRBJ2-3; D may be TRBD1 or TRBD2 (5 bases each). The germline gives CDR1 MNHEY, CDR2 SVGEGT. Trimming cost V 1 base and J 0 bases, with 8 bases left between them. CDR3 length equals 15 residues. In DNA, the CDR3 is TGTGCCAGCAGTTACTGGGACGGTAGCACAGATACGCAGTATTTT. This sequence encodes CASSYWDGSTDTQYF.

This clonotype has just a few counts. V is TRBV27 and J is TRBJ2-7, with D tentatively TRBD2 (5 bases). CDR3 length: 10 amino acids. Per germline, CDR1 MNHEY and CDR2 SMNVEV (reference sequence). The V gene lost 8 bases and the J gene lost 3 bases, with 5 bases spanning the gap. The CDR3: CASGLYEQYV. The CDR3, as DNA: TGTGCCAGCGGACTCTACGAGCAGTACGTC.

This clonotype was seen only a few times. J is TRBJ1-2 and V is TRBV4-3; the D gene is possibly TRBD1 (6 bases). Trimming took off 0 bases at V and 0 bases at J, with 17 bases between the two ends. The CDR3 length is 18 residues. Looked up from germline, CDR1 is LGHNA and CDR2 is YSLEER. The CDR3 here is CASSQDYGGRTANYGYTF. CDR3 sequence (DNA): TGCGCCAGCAGCCAAGATTACGGGGGGCGGACCGCTAACTATGGCTACACCTTC.

The V call is TRBV11-2, the J call TRBJ2-1; a possible D gene is TRBD2 (6 bases). Germline V CDR1 and CDR2: SGHAT, FQNNGV. The V end was cut by 5 bases, the J end by 7 bases, with 18 bases between. The CDR3 contains 15 residues. The CDR3 is CASSQSGGLLNEQFF. Here the CDR3 DNA reads TGTGCCAGCAGCCAGTCCGGGGGACTCTTAAATGAGCAGTTCTTC.

This clonotype was seen a single time. The CDR3 loop is CASSLGTRPYEQYV. The CDR3 DNA sequence: TGTGCCAGCAGCTTAGGGACTAGACCCTACGAGCAGTACGTC. This chain uses TRBV7-9 with TRBJ2-7, with 7 bases aligning to TRBD2. The J segment lost 2 bases and the V segment lost 1 base, leaving 2 bases of the junction unmatched. This CDR3 contains 14 residues. Germline CDR1 and CDR2: SEHNR and FQNEAQ (reference sequence).

The chain combines TRBV28 with TRBJ1-1; 8 nucleotides line up with TRBD1. The ends lost 8 bases at V and 4 bases at J; junction bases unmatched: 3. The CDR3 is made up of 12 amino acids. From germline, CDR1 is MDHEN and CDR2 SYDVKM. The CDR3 reads CASHRGATEAFF. In nucleotides, the CDR3 is TGTGCCAGCCACAGGGGGGCCACTGAAGCTTTCTTT.

The gene calls are TRBV7-9 and TRBJ2-7; perhaps TRBD1 as D (5 bases). This CDR3 spans 14 amino acids. Trimming left V 7 bases short and J 5 bases short, with 18 bases between. Germline V gene data show CDR1 as SEHNR and CDR2 as FQNEAQ (reference sequence). CDR3 region: CASTGSPHFHEQYF. In DNA, the CDR3 is TGTGCCAGCACAGGGTCCCCCCATTTCCACGAGCAGTACTTC. Based on the CDR3 plus reference TRBV7-9 and TRBJ2-7, the full variable domain is DTGVSQNPRHKITKRGQNVTFRCDPISEHNRLYWYRQTLGQGPEFLTYFQNEAQLEKSRLLSDRFSAERPKGSFSTLEIQRTEQGDSAMYLCASTGSPHFHEQYFGPGTRLTVT.

This clonotype appeared a few times. The CDR3 reads CASNDRATEAFF. The CDR3 bases are TGTGCCAGCAACGACAGGGCCACTGAAGCTTTCTTT. The rearrangement joins TRBV12-3 or TRBV12-4 to TRBJ1-1; 7 bases fit TRBD1. The junction had 3 bases not matched to a gene; V was cut back by 7 bases and J by 4 bases. The CDR3 has 12 residues.

The rearrangement links TRBV5-5 to TRBJ2-3; maybe TRBD2 (6 bases). CDR1 is SGHKS, CDR2 YYEKEE, per germline (reference sequence). This CDR3 is 12 amino acids long. V lost 7 bases to trimming and J lost 4 bases, with 10 bases between them. CDR3 coding DNA: TGTGCCAGCCTTCCGGGGGCAGATACGCAGTATTTT. This codes for CASLPGADTQYF. Combining the CDR3 with reference TRBV5-5 and TRBJ2-3 gives the whole variable domain DAGVTQSPTHLIKTRGQQVTLRCSPISGHKSVSWYQQVLGQGPQFIFQYYEKEERGRGNFPDRFSARQFPNYSSELNVNALLLGDSALYLCASLPGADTQYFGPGTRLTVL.

In this sample, this clonotype turned up a few times. CDR3 sequence: CASSYGANSNQPQHF. For the CDR3, the DNA is TGTGCCAGCAGTTACGGGGCTAATAGCAATCAGCCCCAGCATTTT. The chain carries TRBV6-1 and TRBJ1-5, with D tentatively TRBD1 (5 bases). This CDR3 has 15 amino acids. V was shortened by 5 bases and J by 0 bases, with 11 bases between the two germline ends. The V gene's germline CDR1 is MNHNS and CDR2 SASEGT.

There are a few counts of this clonotype. The rearrangement links TRBV5-1 to TRBJ1-1, with D hard to call. Per germline, CDR1 SGHRS and CDR2 YFSETQ. V lost 0 bases to trimming and J lost 0 bases, with 12 bases between them. This CDR3 has 16 residues. The DNA of the CDR3 is TGCGCCAGCAGCTTGGTAGGGTTTTACGTGAACACTGAAGCTTTCTTT. Its protein product is CASSLVGFYVNTEAFF.

The V call is TRBV6-5, the J call TRBJ1-5; possible D gene TRBD1, 6 bases. Trimming removed 9 bases at V and 0 bases at J, with 15 bases between. The CDR3 is 15 amino acids. CDR1 is MNHEY and CDR2 is SVGAGI in the germline V gene. The CDR3 sequence is CASLPDSFSNQPQHF. CDR3 coding DNA: TGTGCCAGTCTACCGGACAGTTTTAGCAATCAGCCCCAGCATTTT.

This clonotype was seen only a few times. This chain joins TRBV7-6 and TRBJ2-5; 11 bases are shared with TRBD2. Germline V CDR1 and CDR2: SGHVS, FNYEAQ. J lost 0 bases, V lost 5 bases, and 5 bases had no gene match. The CDR3 covers 16 residues. CDR3 sequence reads: CASSPPGLADQETQYF. The CDR3 coding sequence is TGTGCCAGCAGCCCTCCGGGACTAGCGGACCAAGAGACCCAGTACTTC.

This clonotype was observed a handful of times. The J gene is TRBJ1-1, the V gene TRBV12-3 or TRBV12-4; D gene uncertain. The CDR3 covers 14 residues. V lost 1 base and J lost 7, with 13 bases in between. CDR3 amino acids: CASSLGLGGDEAFF. CDR3 DNA sequence: TGTGCCAGCAGTTTAGGGCTAGGAGGAGATGAAGCTTTCTTT.